The present entry profiles one T cell receptor (beta chain) with its context. Its matching antigen is unknown. This specimen comes from a study of neoadjuvant anti-PD-1 for oral cavity cancer. Study in general: Around day 43, patients without progression received a fourth nivolumab dose before surgery.

The CDR3 totals 15 residues. Trimming left V 3 bases short and J 7 bases short, with 16 bases between. CDR1 is SGDLS and CDR2 is YYNGEE in the germline V gene. The time point here: after neoadjuvant nivolumab, at surgical resection. Patients had newly diagnosed, untreated stage II-IVA oral cavity squamous cell carcinoma. Cohort: HPV-negative, locally advanced oral cavity squamous cell carcinoma patients. Whole-study findings and limits: Treg/Th17 ratio rose with pretreatment blood and fell with post-treatment tumor TCRbeta clonality.

Sequencing used immunoSEQ multiplex PCR; TCRdb keeps in-frame clones, though not all of them. The sample records around 14,000 clones, around three quarters being singletons. The source was PBMCs, collected after nivolumab (anti-PD-1) treatment. The receptor comes from a person aged 35-79 years with oral cavity squamous cell carcinoma. The J gene is TRBJ2-2, the V gene TRBV9, with D perhaps being TRBD1 or TRBD2 (6 bases each). The CDR3 DNA reads TGTGCCAGCAGCGCTGCTGTGGGGGGCGACGGGGAGCTGTTTTTT. Amino acids: CASSAAVGGDGELFF.